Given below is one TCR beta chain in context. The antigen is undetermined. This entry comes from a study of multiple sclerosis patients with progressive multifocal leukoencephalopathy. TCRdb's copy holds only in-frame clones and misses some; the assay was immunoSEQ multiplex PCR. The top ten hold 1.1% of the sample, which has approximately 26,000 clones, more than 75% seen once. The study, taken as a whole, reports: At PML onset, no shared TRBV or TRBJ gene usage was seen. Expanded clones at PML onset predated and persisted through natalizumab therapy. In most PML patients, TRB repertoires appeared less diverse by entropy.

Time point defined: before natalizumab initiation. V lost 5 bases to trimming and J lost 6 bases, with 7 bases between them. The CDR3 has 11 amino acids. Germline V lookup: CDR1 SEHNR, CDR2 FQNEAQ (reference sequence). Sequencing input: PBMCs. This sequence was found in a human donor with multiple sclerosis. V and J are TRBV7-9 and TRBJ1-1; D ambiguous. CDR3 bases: TGTGCCAGCAGCCCCCTTGCTGAAGCTTTCTTT. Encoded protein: CASSPLAEAFF.